Below are 14 T cell receptor beta chains sequenced from a single sample in a study of technical replicates of blood from a handful of donors. Method: immunoSEQ multiplex PCR; TCRdb's copy keeps in-frame clones and lacks some. This sample has some 78,000 clones, with roughly 93% found just once. Input material: T cells isolated from PBMCs. Every receptor here comes from a human donor in good health.

This clone was seen only once. The chain uses TRBV6-1 and TRBJ1-1; possible D gene TRBD1, 6 bases. CDR1 is MNHNS, CDR2 SASEGT, per germline. The CDR3 is 11 residues long. Between the trimmed V and J ends, which lost 6 bases and 9 bases, there was a span of 11 bases. CDR3 in DNA: TGTGCCAGCAGCCAACAGGGAAAAGCTTTCTTT. Translated: CASSQQGKAFF.

This rearrangement joins TRBV27 to TRBJ2-3, with D perhaps TRBD2 (6 bases). Germline CDR1 and CDR2: MNHEY and SMNVEV (reference sequence). Trimming shortened V by 0 bases and J by 1 base, and 17 bases separated the two germline ends. There are 18 residues in the CDR3. DNA of the CDR3: TGTGCCAGCAGTTTATCAGGCGGACTACCCAGGGGCACAGATACGCAGTATTTT. Translating gives CASSLSGGLPRGTDTQYF.

The genes are TRBV7-9 and TRBJ2-5; a weak D match, TRBD2 (6 bases). This CDR3 is built from 13 residues. V lost 4 bases to trimming and J lost 3 bases, with 9 bases between them. Germline CDR1 SEHNR, CDR2 FQNEAQ (reference sequence). As DNA, the CDR3 is TGTGCCAGCAGCTCGGGGGTAGAAGAGACCCAGTACTTC. Its translation is CASSSGVEETQYF.

The rearrangement uses TRBV9 and TRBJ1-1; 7 bases are shared with TRBD1. Germline loops: CDR1 SGDLS, CDR2 YYNGEE. V was pared by 3 bases and J by 6 bases, with 2 bases of the junction left unmatched. This CDR3 comprises 12 residues. Here the CDR3 reads CASSAGQSEAFF. The CDR3, as DNA: TGTGCCAGCAGCGCGGGACAGTCTGAAGCTTTCTTT. Drawing the rest from reference TRBV9 and TRBJ1-1, the complete variable domain is DSGVTQTPKHLITATGQRVTLRCSPRSGDLSVYWYQQSLDQGLQFLIQYYNGEERAKGNILERFSAQQFPDLHSELNLSSLELGDSALYFCASSAGQSEAFFGQGTRLTVV.

This chain joins TRBV9 and TRBJ2-7; 9 bases align to TRBD1. Germline V lookup: CDR1 SGDLS, CDR2 YYNGEE. CDR3 length equals 13 residues. V lost 5 bases and J lost 1; bases outside the gene matches: 1. The CDR3 spells CASRGTGSYEQYF. The CDR3 nucleotides are TGTGCCAGCAGAGGGACAGGGTCCTACGAGCAGTACTTC.

A single count supports this clone. V gene TRBV11-2 combines with J gene TRBJ2-2; the D gene is possibly TRBD2 (6 bases). Trimming took off 5 bases at V and 3 bases at J, with 13 bases between the two ends. The CDR3 has 15 residues. Germline CDR1 SGHAT, CDR2 FQNNGV. CDR3 sequence reads: CASSPPTGDTGELFF. Here the CDR3 DNA reads TGTGCCAGCAGCCCCCCCACGGGGGACACCGGGGAGCTGTTTTTT.

The chain recombines TRBV29-1 with TRBJ2-7, with D possibly TRBD2 on 5 matching bases. The CDR3 totals 13 residues. The germline gives CDR1 SQVTM, CDR2 ANQGSEA. Trimming removed 5 bases from V and 0 bases from J, with 11 bases in between. The CDR3 nucleotides are TGCAGCGTTCGGAGGAGAGCCTCCTACGAGCAGTACTTC. Residues: CSVRRRASYEQYF.

The chain has TRBV2 and TRBJ2-2, with a tentative D call TRBD2 (5 bases). V was shortened by 4 bases and J by 5 bases, with 5 bases between the two germline ends. The CDR3 consists of 12 residues. Germline values: CDR1 SNHLY, CDR2 FYNNEI. The CDR3 is CASSGGTGELFF. The CDR3 coding sequence is TGTGCCAGCAGTGGAGGGACCGGGGAGCTGTTTTTT.

The chain employs TRBV5-4 and TRBJ2-7; 9 bases agree with TRBD1. CDR1 and CDR2 (germline): SGHNT, YYREEE (reference sequence). The CDR3 is 16 amino acids. The V segment lost 2 bases and the J segment 4 bases; nucleotides outside the gene matches: 10. The CDR3, as DNA: TGTGCCAGCAGCTTCTTATCCGGGACAGGGCCGTACGAGCAGTACTTC. Its protein product is CASSFLSGTGPYEQYF.

The gene calls are TRBV10-3 and TRBJ1-1, with D possibly being TRBD1 (6 bases). CDR1 ENHRY and CDR2 SYGVKD come from the germline V gene. V was trimmed by 2 bases and J by 5 bases, leaving 15 bases between them. The CDR3 loop spans 15 amino acids. CDR3 residues: CAISELTRGRTEAFF. For the CDR3, the DNA is TGTGCCATCAGTGAGCTTACCAGGGGTCGGACTGAAGCTTTCTTT.

Here the CDR3 reads CASHRATYEQYF. The DNA of the CDR3 is TGTGCCAGCCACAGGGCGACCTACGAGCAGTACTTC. The V and J genes are TRBV2 and TRBJ2-7, with TRBD1 as a possible D gene (6 bases). The V gene lost 8 bases and the J gene lost 2 bases, with 10 bases spanning the gap. The CDR3 has 12 amino acids. Per germline, CDR1 SNHLY and CDR2 FYNNEI.

This clone is a singleton in its sample. The chain couples TRBV25-1 to TRBJ1-1; a weak D match, TRBD1 (6 bases). Germline values: CDR1 MGHDK, CDR2 SYGVNS. Trimming removed 5 bases at V and 2 bases at J, with 15 bases between. This CDR3 has 15 residues. This CDR3 reads CASSSPGTSNTEAFF. Here the CDR3 DNA reads TGTGCCAGCAGTTCACCCGGGACATCTAACACTGAAGCTTTCTTT.

The CDR3 is CAISETGQGRYEQYF. The CDR3 DNA is TGTGCCATCAGTGAGACTGGACAGGGGCGGTACGAGCAGTACTTC. This chain uses TRBV10-3 with TRBJ2-7, with 9 bases lining up with TRBD1. The V gene's germline CDR1 is ENHRY and CDR2 SYGVKD. This CDR3 spans 15 amino acids. V was pared by 2 bases and J by 4 bases, with 6 bases of the junction left unmatched.

The rearrangement joins TRBV6-5 to TRBJ2-5; 7 bases map to TRBD2. CDR3 length: 14 residues. Germline CDR1 MNHEY, CDR2 SVGAGI. V trimming: 7 bases; J trimming: 3 bases; junction bases outside the gene matches: 8. The DNA of the CDR3 is TGTGCCAGCACACGGGGACTACTCGAAGAGACCCAGTACTTC. Its translation: CASTRGLLEETQYF.